A single count supports the clone carrying this T cell receptor beta chain. Trimming left V 0 bases short and J 0 bases short, with 7 bases between. This CDR3 has 15 amino acids. Germline V gives CDR1 SGHRS, CDR2 YFSETQ. This entry is derived from a study of T cell changes during pregnancy in multiple sclerosis. Profiling relied on immunoSEQ multiplex PCR, and the TCRdb table lists in-frame clones only, not all of them. The sample lists about 53,000 clones, around 90% occurring once. The origin of this receptor is a female donor with multiple sclerosis, enrolled in a pregnancy study. The chain uses TRBV5-1 and TRBJ1-3, with a weak D call TRBD1 (6 bases). Here the sequenced sample was CD4+ T cells from peripheral blood mononuclear cells, taken in the third trimester of pregnancy. The CDR3 coding sequence is TGCGCCAGCAGCTTGGCGGACAGCTCTGGAAACACCATATATTTT. Its protein is CASSLADSSGNTIYF.